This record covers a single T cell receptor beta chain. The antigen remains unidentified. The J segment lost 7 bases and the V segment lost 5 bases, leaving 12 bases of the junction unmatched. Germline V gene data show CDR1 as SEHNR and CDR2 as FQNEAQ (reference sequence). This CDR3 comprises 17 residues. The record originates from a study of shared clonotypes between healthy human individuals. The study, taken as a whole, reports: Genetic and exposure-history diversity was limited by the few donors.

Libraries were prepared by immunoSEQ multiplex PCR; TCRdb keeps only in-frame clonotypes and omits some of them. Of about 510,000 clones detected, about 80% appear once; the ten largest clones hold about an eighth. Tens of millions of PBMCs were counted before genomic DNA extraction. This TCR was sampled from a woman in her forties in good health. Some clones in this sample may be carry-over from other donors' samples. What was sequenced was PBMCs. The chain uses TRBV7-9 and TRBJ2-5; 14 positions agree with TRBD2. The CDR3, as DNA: TGTGCCAGCAGCGCGCAACGACTAGCGGGAGGGCGTGGGACCCAGTACTTC. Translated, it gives CASSAQRLAGGRGTQYF.